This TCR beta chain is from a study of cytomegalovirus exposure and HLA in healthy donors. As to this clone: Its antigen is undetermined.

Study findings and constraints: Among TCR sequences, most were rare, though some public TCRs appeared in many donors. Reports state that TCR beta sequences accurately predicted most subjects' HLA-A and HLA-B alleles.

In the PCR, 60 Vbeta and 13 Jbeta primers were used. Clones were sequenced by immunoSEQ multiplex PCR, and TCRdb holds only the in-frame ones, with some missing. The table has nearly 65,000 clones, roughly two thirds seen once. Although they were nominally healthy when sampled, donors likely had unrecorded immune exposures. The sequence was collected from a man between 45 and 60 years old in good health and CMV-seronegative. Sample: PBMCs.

CDR3 DNA sequence: TGTGCCAGCAGCGAGGGACAGGGAGACCAGCCCCAGCATTTT. Its translation: CASSEGQGDQPQHF. The chain employs TRBV7-9 and TRBJ1-5; 9 bases are shared with TRBD1. V shed 5 bases and J 7 bases; nucleotides not matched to a gene: 6. Germline-derived CDR1 and CDR2 are SEHNR and FQNEAQ (reference sequence). The CDR3 totals 14 residues. The complete variable domain, with remaining parts taken from reference TRBV7-9 and TRBJ1-5, reads DTGVSQNPRHKITKRGQNVTFRCDPISEHNRLYWYRQTLGQGPEFLTYFQNEAQLEKSRLLSDRFSAERPKGSFSTLEIQRTEQGDSAMYLCASSEGQGDQPQHFGDGTRLSIL.